This is a list of T cell receptor beta chains from one sample in a study of shared clonotypes between healthy human individuals. Using immunoSEQ multiplex PCR, the repertoire was profiled, and TCRdb retains in-frame clones only, with some absent. The data hold under 1 million clones, with about 91% observed a single time. Sequenced: naive CD8+ T cells sorted from blood. These receptors were obtained from a man aged 25 to 40 in good health. CDR3s include the opening cysteine and the closing phenylalanine or tryptophan. Each record gives: CDR3 DNA, CDR3 protein, J gene, D gene, clone size, V gene. The D gene is left open where the match is weak. Clone size is given for some rows only: seen once, a few or many times, or a class if the clone is expanded.

cdr3_nt: TGTGCCAGCAGCGTAGATGTCTCTTACAATGAGCAGTTCTTC
cdr3_aa: CASSVDVSYNEQFF
j_call: TRBJ2-1
d_call: .
clone_size: .
v_call: TRBV9

cdr3_nt: TGTGCCAGCAGTTACAGGGTGAACACTGAAGCTTTCTTT
cdr3_aa: CASSYRVNTEAFF
j_call: TRBJ1-1
d_call: .
clone_size: .
v_call: TRBV6-5

cdr3_nt: TGTGCCAGCAGCTTAGAGGTTTCGGTCACCGGGGAGCTGTTTTTT
cdr3_aa: CASSLEVSVTGELFF
j_call: TRBJ2-2
d_call: .
clone_size: few
v_call: TRBV7-9

cdr3_nt: TGCGCCAGCAGCCAAGCGACTAGCACACCGTACGAGCAGTACTTC
cdr3_aa: CASSQATSTPYEQYF
j_call: TRBJ2-7
d_call: TRBD2
clone_size: .
v_call: TRBV4-1

cdr3_nt: TGTGCCAGCAGCTTAGAGGCCATCACAGATACGCAGTATTTT
cdr3_aa: CASSLEAITDTQYF
j_call: TRBJ2-3
d_call: .
clone_size: .
v_call: TRBV7-3

cdr3_nt: TGTGCCTGGGAGCTAGCGGGAGGAGGGAATGAGCAGTTCTTC
cdr3_aa: CAWELAGGGNEQFF
j_call: TRBJ2-1
d_call: TRBD2
clone_size: once
v_call: TRBV30

cdr3_nt: TGTGCCAGCAGCCAACGAGGGACTCTAAACTACGAGCAGTACTTC
cdr3_aa: CASSQRGTLNYEQYF
j_call: TRBJ2-7
d_call: .
clone_size: .
v_call: TRBV5-4

cdr3_nt: TGTGCCAGCAGCAAGACAGGGGGCGGCGCAGATACGCAGTATTTT
cdr3_aa: CASSKTGGGADTQYF
j_call: TRBJ2-3
d_call: TRBD1
clone_size: .
v_call: TRBV5-4

cdr3_nt: TGTGCCAGCAGCTTAGCCATTGGACCCCATCAGGGGGATGAGCAGTTCTTC
cdr3_aa: CASSLAIGPHQGDEQFF
j_call: TRBJ2-1
d_call: TRBD1
clone_size: once
v_call: TRBV5-4

cdr3_nt: TGCAGCGTTGAACCGGGACCCCGGGGGATCAATGAGCAGTTCTTC
cdr3_aa: CSVEPGPRGINEQFF
j_call: TRBJ2-1
d_call: .
clone_size: .
v_call: TRBV29-1

cdr3_nt: TGTGCCAGCAGTTATTTGGGACTAGCGGGGAACAATGAGCAGTTCTTC
cdr3_aa: CASSYLGLAGNNEQFF
j_call: TRBJ2-1
d_call: TRBD2
clone_size: .
v_call: TRBV28

cdr3_nt: TGTGCCATCAGTCATAACCTAGCGGTCCAAGGAGATACGCAGTATTTT
cdr3_aa: CAISHNLAVQGDTQYF
j_call: TRBJ2-3
d_call: TRBD2
clone_size: .
v_call: TRBV10-3

cdr3_nt: TGCGCCAGCAGCCAAGACGACCGCGCCGTTGGAGTCGAGCAGTACTTC
cdr3_aa: CASSQDDRAVGVEQYF
j_call: TRBJ2-7
d_call: .
clone_size: .
v_call: TRBV4-1

cdr3_nt: TGTGCCAGCAGTTTCTCAGGATCAAACTATGGCTACACCTTC
cdr3_aa: CASSFSGSNYGYTF
j_call: TRBJ1-2
d_call: .
clone_size: .
v_call: TRBV27

cdr3_nt: TGTGCCAGCAGCTTCCCTGTTCAACAGGGGGCTGGAGAAAAACTGTTTTTT
cdr3_aa: CASSFPVQQGAGEKLFF
j_call: TRBJ1-4
d_call: TRBD1
clone_size: .
v_call: TRBV7-2

cdr3_nt: TGTGCCAGCAGCCAAGAGGACTATCACACCGGGGAGCTGTTTTTT
cdr3_aa: CASSQEDYHTGELFF
j_call: TRBJ2-2
d_call: .
clone_size: .
v_call: TRBV4-2

cdr3_nt: TGTGCCAGCTCACCGGTGGGGGTGAACGAGCAGTACTTC
cdr3_aa: CASSPVGVNEQYF
j_call: TRBJ2-7
d_call: .
clone_size: .
v_call: TRBV18

cdr3_nt: TGTGCCAGCAGTTTACGGGGACTACAAAACAATGAGCAGTTCTTC
cdr3_aa: CASSLRGLQNNEQFF
j_call: TRBJ2-1
d_call: TRBD2
clone_size: .
v_call: TRBV27

cdr3_nt: TGTGCCAGCAGGCAGGGCGTTTCTGAAGGCGGGGAGCTGTTTTTT
cdr3_aa: CASRQGVSEGGELFF
j_call: TRBJ2-2
d_call: .
clone_size: .
v_call: TRBV6-1

cdr3_nt: TGTGCCAGCAGCGAGCGGAGCGGGAGTGGTTACAATGAGCAGTTCTTC
cdr3_aa: CASSERSGSGYNEQFF
j_call: TRBJ2-1
d_call: TRBD2
clone_size: .
v_call: TRBV9

cdr3_nt: TGTGCCAGCAGCGCCGGGTCTAGCCCTTACGAGCAGTACTTC
cdr3_aa: CASSAGSSPYEQYF
j_call: TRBJ2-7
d_call: .
clone_size: once
v_call: TRBV9

cdr3_nt: TGCACCGTGGGACTAGCGGGAACCTACAATGAGCAGTTCTTC
cdr3_aa: CTVGLAGTYNEQFF
j_call: TRBJ2-1
d_call: TRBD2
clone_size: .
v_call: TRBV29-1

cdr3_nt: TGTGCCAGCAGTTTATCGCCTAGCGGTTTAGGAGGTACCTCCTACGAGCAGTACTTC
cdr3_aa: CASSLSPSGLGGTSYEQYF
j_call: TRBJ2-7
d_call: TRBD2
clone_size: .
v_call: TRBV28

cdr3_nt: TGTGCCAGCAGTTTCGGGACTAAAAATGAGCAGTTCTTC
cdr3_aa: CASSFGTKNEQFF
j_call: TRBJ2-1
d_call: TRBD2
clone_size: .
v_call: TRBV28

cdr3_nt: TGTGCCACCCTCGGACAGGGCTACGAGCAGTACTTC
cdr3_aa: CATLGQGYEQYF
j_call: TRBJ2-7
d_call: TRBD1
clone_size: .
v_call: TRBV10-3

cdr3_nt: TGTGCCAGCAGCTTAGCGGCGGCAGGGGTATGGGAGCTGTTTTTT
cdr3_aa: CASSLAAAGVWELFF
j_call: TRBJ2-2
d_call: .
clone_size: .
v_call: TRBV7-9

cdr3_nt: TGTGCCAGCAGCTTAGTGGGCAGTACTGGGGACACAGATACGCAGTATTTT
cdr3_aa: CASSLVGSTGDTDTQYF
j_call: TRBJ2-3
d_call: .
clone_size: .
v_call: TRBV7-9

cdr3_nt: TGTGCCAGCAGCTACAGACACGTGGGAGTAGGGGAGACCCAGTACTTC
cdr3_aa: CASSYRHVGVGETQYF
j_call: TRBJ2-5
d_call: .
clone_size: once
v_call: TRBV27

cdr3_nt: TGCGCCAGCAGCCAAGACGGAGGGGGAAACACAGATACGCAGTATTTT
cdr3_aa: CASSQDGGGNTDTQYF
j_call: TRBJ2-3
d_call: .
clone_size: .
v_call: TRBV4-3

cdr3_nt: TGTGCCAGCAGCGCCCTAGCGGTCTCCTACAATGAGCAGTTCTTC
cdr3_aa: CASSALAVSYNEQFF
j_call: TRBJ2-1
d_call: TRBD2
clone_size: .
v_call: TRBV7-2

cdr3_nt: TGTGCCAGCAGCCCGACAGAGAGGACTAGCGGGTTTTCATCAGATACGCAGTATTTT
cdr3_aa: CASSPTERTSGFSSDTQYF
j_call: TRBJ2-3
d_call: TRBD2
clone_size: .
v_call: TRBV7-9

cdr3_nt: TGTGCCAGCAGTTTAGTAGGGGGCACTGAAGCTTTCTTT
cdr3_aa: CASSLVGGTEAFF
j_call: TRBJ1-1
d_call: .
clone_size: .
v_call: TRBV28

cdr3_nt: TGTGCCAGTCATAGCGGGAGCTCCTACAATGAGCAGTTCTTC
cdr3_aa: CASHSGSSYNEQFF
j_call: TRBJ2-1
d_call: TRBD2
clone_size: .
v_call: TRBV5-4

cdr3_nt: TGTGCCAGCAGCCTCCTGACAGGGGCTGGCACTGAAGCTTTCTTT
cdr3_aa: CASSLLTGAGTEAFF
j_call: TRBJ1-1
d_call: TRBD1
clone_size: .
v_call: TRBV7-9

cdr3_nt: TGTGCCAGCAGCGGGCCGCAGCAGTTCTTC
cdr3_aa: CASSGPQQFF
j_call: TRBJ2-1
d_call: .
clone_size: .
v_call: TRBV9

cdr3_nt: TGTGCCAGCATCCAGCCAGGGAGGGCCGAGACCGGGGAGCTGTTTTTT
cdr3_aa: CASIQPGRAETGELFF
j_call: TRBJ2-2
d_call: TRBD2
clone_size: .
v_call: TRBV7-8

cdr3_nt: TGTGCCAGCAGCCAGGGACAGGGCTCAATCGAGCAGTACTTC
cdr3_aa: CASSQGQGSIEQYF
j_call: TRBJ2-7
d_call: TRBD1
clone_size: .
v_call: TRBV5-5

cdr3_nt: TGTGCCAGCAGCTTAGCTCAAATGAGCTCCTACGAGCAGTACTTC
cdr3_aa: CASSLAQMSSYEQYF
j_call: TRBJ2-7
d_call: .
clone_size: .
v_call: TRBV7-9

cdr3_nt: TGTGCCAGCAGTCCGCGGGGCAATCAGCCCCAGCATTTT
cdr3_aa: CASSPRGNQPQHF
j_call: TRBJ1-5
d_call: .
clone_size: .
v_call: TRBV28

cdr3_nt: TGTGCCAGCAGTTTGCAGGGGTTTAACACTGAAGCTTTCTTT
cdr3_aa: CASSLQGFNTEAFF
j_call: TRBJ1-1
d_call: .
clone_size: .
v_call: TRBV27

cdr3_nt: TGTGCCAGCAGACCCTACCTCGACAGGAAGAACACTGAAGCTTTCTTT
cdr3_aa: CASRPYLDRKNTEAFF
j_call: TRBJ1-1
d_call: .
clone_size: .
v_call: TRBV27